One and the same sample provided the 3 T cell receptor beta chains below, sequenced in a study of cytomegalovirus exposure and HLA in healthy donors. This PCR relied on a set of 60 Vbeta primers and 13 Jbeta primers. Generated by immunoSEQ multiplex PCR, the TCRdb table keeps only in-frame clones and is missing some. Here the sample spans roughly 100,000 clones, 65% to 80% being singletons. Input material: PBMCs. Every receptor here comes from a female donor in good health and CMV-seropositive.

The rearrangement uses TRBV5-1 and TRBJ1-4; D gene ambiguous. Germline V gene data show CDR1 as SGHRS and CDR2 as YFSETQ. Trimming cost V 4 bases and J 0 bases, with 7 bases left between them. There are 14 residues in the CDR3. The CDR3 loop is CASSAGATNEKLFF. The CDR3 DNA reads TGCGCCAGCAGCGCGGGAGCAACTAATGAAAAACTGTTTTTT. Drawing the rest from reference TRBV5-1 and TRBJ1-4, the complete variable domain is KAGVTQTPRYLIKTRGQQVTLSCSPISGHRSVSWYQQTPGQGLQFLFEYFSETQRNKGNFPGRFSGRQFSNSRSEMNVSTLELGDSALYLCASSAGATNEKLFFGSGTQLSVL.

This chain uses TRBV7-2 with TRBJ1-1, with 9 bases fitting TRBD1. Trimming cost V 5 bases and J 1 base; bases outside gene matches: 5. CDR3 length: 15 amino acids. The germline V gene has CDR1 SGHTA and CDR2 FQGNSA. Here the CDR3 reads CASSARQGGNTEAFF. CDR3 bases: TGTGCCAGCAGCGCCCGACAGGGGGGGAACACTGAAGCTTTCTTT.

This clone was counted a few times. The V and J genes are TRBV5-6 and TRBJ1-1; 9 bases agree with TRBD1. V lost 4 bases to trimming and J lost 0 bases; unmatched junction nucleotides: 10. Germline CDR1 reads SGHDT; CDR2 reads YYEEEE. The CDR3 is 17 amino acids. The CDR3 sequence: CASSPVGQGILNTEAFF. The CDR3 DNA reads TGTGCCAGCAGCCCCGTAGGACAGGGGATTTTGAACACTGAAGCTTTCTTT.